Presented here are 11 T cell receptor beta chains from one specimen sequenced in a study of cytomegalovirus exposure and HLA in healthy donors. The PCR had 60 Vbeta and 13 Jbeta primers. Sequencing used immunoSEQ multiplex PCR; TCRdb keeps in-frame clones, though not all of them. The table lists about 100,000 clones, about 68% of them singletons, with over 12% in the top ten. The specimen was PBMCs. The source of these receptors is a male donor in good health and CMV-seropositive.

The CDR3 reads CASSSLVGSPYEQYF. The CDR3 bases are TGTGCCAGCAGCTCCCTGGTGGGTAGCCCCTACGAGCAGTACTTC. J is TRBJ2-7 and V is TRBV7-9; D not resolved. This CDR3 is 15 amino acids long. V was trimmed by 4 bases and J by 2 bases, leaving 15 bases between them. From germline, CDR1 is SEHNR and CDR2 FQNEAQ (reference sequence).

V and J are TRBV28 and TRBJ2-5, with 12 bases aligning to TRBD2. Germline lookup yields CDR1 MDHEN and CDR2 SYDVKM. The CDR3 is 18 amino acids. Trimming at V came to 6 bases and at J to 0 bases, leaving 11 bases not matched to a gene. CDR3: CASSRHGLAGNHQETQYF. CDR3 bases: TGTGCCAGCAGCCGACACGGACTAGCGGGAAATCACCAAGAGACCCAGTACTTC.

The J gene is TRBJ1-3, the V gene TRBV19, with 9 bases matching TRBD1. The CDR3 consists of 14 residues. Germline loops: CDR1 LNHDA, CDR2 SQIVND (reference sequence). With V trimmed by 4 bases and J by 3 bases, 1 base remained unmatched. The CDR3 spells CASSTDRGGNTIYF. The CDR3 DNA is TGTGCCAGTAGTACGGACAGGGGTGGAAACACCATATATTTT.

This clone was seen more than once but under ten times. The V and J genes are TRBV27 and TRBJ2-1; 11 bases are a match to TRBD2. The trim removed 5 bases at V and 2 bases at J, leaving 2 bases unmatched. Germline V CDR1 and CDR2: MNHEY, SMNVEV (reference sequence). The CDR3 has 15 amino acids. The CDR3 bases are TGTGCCAGCAGTCAGACTAGCGGGACCTACAATGAGCAGTTCTTC. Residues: CASSQTSGTYNEQFF.

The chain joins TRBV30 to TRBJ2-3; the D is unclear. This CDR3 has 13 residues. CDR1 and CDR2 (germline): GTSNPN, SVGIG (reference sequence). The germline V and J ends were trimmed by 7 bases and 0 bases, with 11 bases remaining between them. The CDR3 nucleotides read TGTGCCTTTACAGTCGTTAGCACAGATACGCAGTATTTT. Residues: CAFTVVSTDTQYF.

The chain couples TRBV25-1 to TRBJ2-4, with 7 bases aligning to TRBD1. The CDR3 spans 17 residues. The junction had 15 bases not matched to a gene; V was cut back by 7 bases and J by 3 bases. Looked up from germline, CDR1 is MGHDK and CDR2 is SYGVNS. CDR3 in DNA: TGTGCCAGCACTCCAGGGGGAGTCACCCCAGTCAAAAACATTCAGTACTTC. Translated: CASTPGGVTPVKNIQYF.

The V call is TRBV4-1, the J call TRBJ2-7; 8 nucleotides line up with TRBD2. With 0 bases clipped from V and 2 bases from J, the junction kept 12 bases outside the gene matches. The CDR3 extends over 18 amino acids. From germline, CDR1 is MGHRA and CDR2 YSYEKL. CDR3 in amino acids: CASSQDFRPSGRPYEQYF. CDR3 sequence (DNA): TGCGCCAGCAGCCAAGATTTCAGGCCTAGCGGGCGCCCCTACGAGCAGTACTTC.

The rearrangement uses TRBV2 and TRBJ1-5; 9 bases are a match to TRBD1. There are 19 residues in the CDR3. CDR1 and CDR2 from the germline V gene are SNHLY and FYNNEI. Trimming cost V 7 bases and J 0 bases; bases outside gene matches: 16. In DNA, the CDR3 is TGTGCCAGCAACAGGGGGCCCCCTTCCCGACTTTATAGCAATCAGCCCCAGCATTTT. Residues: CASNRGPPSRLYSNQPQHF.

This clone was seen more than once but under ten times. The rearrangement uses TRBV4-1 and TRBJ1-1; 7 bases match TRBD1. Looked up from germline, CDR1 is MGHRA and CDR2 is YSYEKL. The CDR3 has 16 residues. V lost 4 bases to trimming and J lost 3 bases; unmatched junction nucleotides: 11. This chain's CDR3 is CASSLRQGRGDTEAFF. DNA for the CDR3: TGCGCCAGCAGCCTCAGACAGGGTCGGGGAGACACTGAAGCTTTCTTT.

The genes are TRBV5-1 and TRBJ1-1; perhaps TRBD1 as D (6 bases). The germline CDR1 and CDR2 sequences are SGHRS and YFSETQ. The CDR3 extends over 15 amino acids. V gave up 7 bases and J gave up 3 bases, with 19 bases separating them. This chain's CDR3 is CASHDGGLGYTEAFF. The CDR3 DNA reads TGCGCCAGCCACGACGGGGGGCTAGGGTACACTGAAGCTTTCTTT.

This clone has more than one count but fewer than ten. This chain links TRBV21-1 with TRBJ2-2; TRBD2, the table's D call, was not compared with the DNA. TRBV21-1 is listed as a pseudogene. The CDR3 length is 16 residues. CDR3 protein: CASSTGRGGWIGELFF. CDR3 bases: TGTGCCAGCAGCACCGGGCGGGGGGGATGGATCGGGGAGCTGTTTTTT.